What follows describes a single TCR beta chain. The entry originates in a study of blood T cell repertoires in COVID-19. For the study at large: Italy, Spain and the United States were the sources of the convalescent and acute COVID-19 samples. T cells, B-cell-depleted T cells, or PBMCs provided the cDNA or gDNA that served as material.

The authors' processing: Reference gene primer amplification in the assay estimated nucleated cell counts. Using immunoSEQ multiplex PCR, the repertoire was profiled, and TCRdb retains in-frame clones only, with some absent. V, J and clone size were drawn from that table, and D and trimming were deduced from the DNA. The sample records about 200,000 clones, about nine tenths being singletons. V lost 4 bases to trimming and J lost 8 bases, with 11 bases between them. There are 13 residues in the CDR3. The germline gives CDR1 MGHDK, CDR2 SYGVNS. Input material: peripheral blood. The TCR comes from a woman between 50 and 59 years old with acute or convalescent COVID-19. The chain is built from TRBV25-1 and TRBJ1-4, with D uncertain. The CDR3: CASSVPGREKLFF. CDR3 sequence (DNA): TGTGCCAGCAGTGTACCGGGAAGGGAAAAACTGTTTTTT.